These 24 T cell receptor gamma chains originate from one sample sequenced in a study of gamma-delta chains in newborns, infants, children. TCRdb re-analyzed the reads via CATT. The table lists some 1,100 gamma-chain clones, over 45% of them singletons, with 20% to 25% in the top ten. The sequenced sample consisted of blood. These receptors all come from a child who was a newborn, infant or young child, either healthy, febrile or measles-vaccinated (not recorded which).

The genes are TRGV9 and TRGJ1 or TRGJ2. Assignment of the J gene here rests on matching the DNA to germline, because TCRdb gives none. J was trimmed by 9 bases and V by 5 bases; bases with no gene match: 7. The CDR3 sequence is 11 residues long. Germline CDR1 is GITISATS and CDR2 is ISYDGTV (reference sequence). CDR3 in DNA: TGTGCCTTGTGGGGCCTTATTAAGAAACTCTTT. Amino acid sequence: CALWGLIKKLF.

This rearrangement joins TRGV9 to TRGJP. The J gene is absent in TCRdb and was assigned here via DNA matching to germline. With 1 base clipped from V and 4 bases from J, the junction kept 7 bases outside the gene matches. The germline V gene encodes CDR1 GITISATS and CDR2 ISYDGTV (reference sequence). The CDR3 has 18 residues. The CDR3 DNA is TGTGCCTTGTGGGAGGTCTTCAACCAAGAGTTGGGCAAAAAAATCAAGGTATTT. It yields the protein CALWEVFNQELGKKIKVF.

Worth noting for this clone: This specimen includes other DNA sequences encoding the same CDR3. The chain employs TRGV9 and TRGJP. The J gene, not given by TCRdb, was assigned here from a germline match of the nucleotide sequence. Germline V gene lookup returns CDR1 GITISATS and CDR2 ISYDGTV (reference sequence). The CDR3 spans 13 residues. V lost 4 bases and J lost 10; bases outside the gene matches: 1. The CDR3 sequence is CALWELGKKIKVF. The CDR3 DNA is TGTGCCTTGTGGGAATTGGGCAAAAAAATCAAGGTATTT.

This clone was detected a few times. This sample includes further DNA sequences coding for the same CDR3. The chain has TRGV9 and TRGJP. No J gene was available from TCRdb, and it was assigned here by a germline match of the DNA. V was clipped by 0 bases and J by 7 bases; unmatched bases: 6. The CDR3 loop spans 17 amino acids. Per the germline V gene, CDR1 is GITISATS and CDR2 is ISYDGTV (reference sequence). CDR3 sequence reads: CALWEVQRELGKKIKVF. The CDR3 region has the DNA TGTGCCTTGTGGGAGGTGCAGCGGGAGTTGGGCAAAAAAATCAAGGTATTT.

Concerning this clone: The junction departs from the called germline gene at one end, perhaps through a read error. Other DNA sequences in this specimen translate into the identical CDR3. The J gene is TRGJ1 or TRGJ2, the V gene TRGV2. TCRdb leaves out the J gene; it was filled in here by matching the DNA to germline. The CDR3 runs to 12 residues. CDR1 and CDR2 (germline): EGSNGY, YDSYNSKV. The CDR3 loop is CATWDGRVGKLF. The CDR3 DNA reads TGCGCCACCTGGGACGGGCGAGTCGGGAAACTCTTT.

The chain recombines TRGV9 with TRGJP. Germline matching of the DNA provided the J gene here, since TCRdb leaves it blank. Germline V gives CDR1 GITISATS, CDR2 ISYDGTV (reference sequence). The CDR3 covers 18 residues. The J segment lost 9 bases and the V segment lost 2 bases, leaving 13 bases of the junction unmatched. The CDR3 region is CALWEESGSRLGKKIKVF. The CDR3 bases are TGTGCCTTGTGGGAGGAAAGTGGTTCTAGGTTGGGCAAAAAAATCAAGGTATTT.

The chain couples TRGV9 to TRGJ1 or TRGJ2. No J gene was available from TCRdb, and it was assigned here by a germline match of the DNA. Per germline, CDR1 GITISATS and CDR2 ISYDGTV (reference sequence). The CDR3 spans 14 residues. V shed 0 bases and J 9 bases; nucleotides not matched to a gene: 11. The CDR3 sequence is CALWEVRKGPKKLF. The CDR3 bases are TGTGCCTTGTGGGAGGTGCGGAAAGGCCCTAAGAAACTCTTT.

The table lists this clone with a few counts. Additional DNA sequences in this sample encode the identical CDR3. The rearrangement links TRGV9 to TRGJP. TCRdb offers no J gene call, so here the DNA was matched to germline to obtain one. After removal of 0 bases from V and 7 bases from J, the junction contained 6 bases not matched to a gene. The CDR3 consists of 17 residues. Per the germline V gene, CDR1 is GITISATS and CDR2 is ISYDGTV (reference sequence). Here the CDR3 DNA reads TGTGCCTTGTGGGAGGTGCACGGGGAGTTGGGCAAAAAAATCAAGGTATTT. It encodes CALWEVHGELGKKIKVF.

The chain is built from TRGV9 and TRGJP. Assignment of the J gene here rests on matching the DNA to germline, because TCRdb gives none. Germline CDR1 and CDR2: GITISATS and ISYDGTV (reference sequence). V was pared by 0 bases and J by 16 bases, with 6 bases of the junction left unmatched. The CDR3 length is 14 residues. The CDR3 sequence is CALWEVLSKKIKVF. CDR3 DNA: TGTGCCTTGTGGGAGGTGTTGTCAAAAAAAATCAAGGTATTT.

On this clone itself: This likely stems from a read error, as it lies one base from a far larger clone. The gene calls are TRGV9 and TRGJP. The J gene, left out of TCRdb, was set here by checking the DNA against germline. Germline values: CDR1 GITISATS, CDR2 ISYDGTV (reference sequence). Losses at the gene ends were 2 bases for V and 3 bases for J; bases not matched to a gene: 1. CDR3 length: 16 residues. The CDR3 DNA reads as TGTGCCTTGTGGGAGGAGCAAGAGTTGGGCAAAAAAATCAAGGTATTT. It codes for CALWEEQELGKKIKVF.

A few counts support this clone. Distinct nucleotide sequences in the sample also encode this CDR3. The chain recombines TRGV9 with TRGJP. TCRdb lists no J gene, so it was determined here by aligning the DNA to germline. The ends lost 4 bases at V and 4 bases at J; junction bases unmatched: 1. The germline V gene encodes CDR1 GITISATS and CDR2 ISYDGTV (reference sequence). The CDR3 contains 15 residues. The CDR3 DNA is TGTGCCTTGTGGGAACAAGAGTTGGGCAAAAAAATCAAGGTATTT. Translated: CALWEQELGKKIKVF.

The chain recombines TRGV9 with TRGJP. TCRdb offers no J gene call, so here the DNA was matched to germline to obtain one. Germline CDR1 reads GITISATS; CDR2 reads ISYDGTV (reference sequence). The CDR3 runs to 16 residues. The junction had 7 bases not matched to a gene; V was cut back by 4 bases and J by 7 bases. The CDR3: CALWDNKELGKKIKVF. The CDR3, as DNA: TGTGCCTTGTGGGATAACAAGGAGTTGGGCAAAAAAATCAAGGTATTT.

With regard to this clone: This same CDR3 is encoded by further DNA sequences in the sample. There is no J gene call, but TRGV9 is given as the V gene. The CDR3 has 17 amino acids. The germline V gene encodes CDR1 GITISATS and CDR2 ISYDGTV (reference sequence). The CDR3 sequence is CALWEVWQELGKKIKVF. The CDR3 nucleotides are TGTGCCTTGTGGGAGGTCTGGCAAGAGTTGGGCAAAAAAATAAAGGTATTT.

The J gene is TRGJ1 or TRGJ2, the V gene TRGV9. The J gene is absent in TCRdb and was assigned here via DNA matching to germline. Germline assignment: CDR1 GITISATS and CDR2 ISYDGTV (reference sequence). CDR3 length equals 14 residues. With V trimmed by 1 base and J by 4 bases, 7 bases remained unmatched. The CDR3 coding sequence is TGTGCCTTGTGGGAGGTAACAGCCTATTATAAGAAACTCTTT. Translating it yields CALWEVTAYYKKLF.

About this clone itself: The same CDR3 can be traced to other DNA sequences in this sample. V and J are TRGV9 and TRGJ1 or TRGJ2. TCRdb is silent on the J gene; assignment here came from matching the DNA to germline. This CDR3 is 12 amino acids long. J was trimmed by 2 bases and V by 6 bases; bases with no gene match: 4. The germline V gene has CDR1 GITISATS and CDR2 ISYDGTV (reference sequence). The CDR3 reads CALWIYYYKKLF. The CDR3, as DNA: TGTGCCTTGTGGATCTATTATTATAAGAAACTCTTT.

The V gene call is TRGV9, and the J gene call is absent. From germline, CDR1 is GITISATS and CDR2 ISYDGTV (reference sequence). The CDR3 contains 13 residues. CDR3 sequence: CALWEVQEKNKLF. As DNA, the CDR3 is TGTGCCTTGTGGGAGGTGCAGGAAAAAAACAAACTCTTT.

A note on this clone: A junction boundary mismatches the germline segment, possibly from a read error. The V call is TRGV9, the J call TRGJP. TCRdb gives no J gene; it was assigned here by matching the DNA to germline. Germline assignment: CDR1 GITISATS and CDR2 ISYDGTV (reference sequence). CDR3 length: 15 amino acids. DNA of the CDR3: TGTGCCGTGTGGGAGGTAGAGGTGGGCAAAAAAATCAAGGTATTT. Amino acids: CAVWEVEVGKKIKVF.

This clone was detected only a few times. The chain combines TRGV9 with TRGJP. Since TCRdb gives no J gene, matching the DNA to germline was used here to assign it. The CDR3 has 18 residues. Trimming removed 0 bases from V and 7 bases from J; junction bases left unmatched: 9. CDR1 GITISATS and CDR2 ISYDGTV come from the germline V gene (reference sequence). CDR3 in amino acids: CALWEVPPGELGKKIKVF. Written as DNA, the CDR3 is TGTGCCTTGTGGGAGGTGCCCCCCGGTGAGTTGGGCAAAAAAATCAAGGTATTT.

This sequence joins TRGV9 and TRGJ1 or TRGJ2. No J gene was available from TCRdb, and it was assigned here by a germline match of the DNA. The CDR3 covers 11 residues. The ends lost 2 bases at V and 12 bases at J; junction bases unmatched: 7. Germline CDR1 GITISATS, CDR2 ISYDGTV (reference sequence). CDR3 nucleotide sequence: TGTGCCTTGTGGGAGGGGTCGAGGAAACTCTTT. Amino acid sequence: CALWEGSRKLF.

Of note for this clone: This probably arose from a read error, given a far larger clone one base away. The same CDR3 arises from other DNA sequences in this sample as well. This chain connects TRGV9 to TRGJP. TCRdb offers no J gene call, so here the DNA was matched to germline to obtain one. Germline-derived CDR1 and CDR2 are GITISATS and ISYDGTV (reference sequence). The ends lost 2 bases at V and 7 bases at J; junction bases unmatched: 2. This CDR3 region has 15 residues. CDR3 in amino acids: CALWEEELGKKIKVF. CDR3 in DNA: TGTGCCTTGTGGGAGGAGGAGTTGGGCAAAAAAATCAAGGTATTT.

The chain links TRGV9 to TRGJP. As TCRdb names no J gene, one was assigned here on the basis of a DNA match to germline. The CDR3 totals 17 residues. Per germline, CDR1 GITISATS and CDR2 ISYDGTV (reference sequence). With V trimmed by 0 bases and J by 7 bases, 6 bases remained unmatched. The CDR3 nucleotides are TGTGCCTTGTGGGAGGTGCACCATGAGTTGGGCAAAAAAATCAAGGTATTT. It codes for CALWEVHHELGKKIKVF.

For the J gene the call is TRGJP; the V gene lacks a call. The CDR3 runs 19 residues. The CDR3 protein is CALWELPASQELGKKIKVF. CDR3 DNA sequence: TGTGCCTTGTGGGAGCTACCCGCCTCTCAAGAGTTGGGCAAAAAAATCAAGGTATTT.

A note on this clone: Within the sample, other DNA sequences also encode this same CDR3. V gene TRGV9 combines with J gene TRGJP. The J gene, absent from TCRdb, was called here by matching the DNA to germline. The V gene end was trimmed by 0 bases and the J gene end by 2 bases; junction bases not matched to a gene: 1. Per the germline V gene, CDR1 is GITISATS and CDR2 is ISYDGTV (reference sequence). The CDR3 sequence is 17 residues long. The CDR3 region is CALWEVRQELGKKIKVF. The CDR3 nucleotides are TGTGCCTTGTGGGAGGTGAGGCAAGAGTTGGGCAAAAAAATCAAGGTATTT.

Within the sample, this clone is large (0.1 to 1%). This chain uses TRGV2 with TRGJ1 or TRGJ2. No J gene is reported in TCRdb; it was inferred here by comparing the DNA with germline. Germline V lookup: CDR1 EGSNGY, CDR2 YDSYNSKV. The trim removed 0 bases at V and 10 bases at J, leaving 6 bases unmatched. This CDR3 region has 12 residues. The CDR3 DNA reads as TGTGCCACCTGGGACGGGCTCGGGAAGAAACTCTTT. Translation: CATWDGLGKKLF.